The text below deals with one T cell receptor beta chain. Its antigen is currently not known. No base-level quality is on record; no much larger clone is a single base apart. The data are from a study of T cells in Graves' hyperthyroidism and ophthalmopathy (dated by TCRdb to between 2019 and 2020). Regarding the research as a whole: Peripheral blood samples were taken at the time of initial diagnosis, prior to any treatment. TCR Vbeta CDR3 sequencing of roughly 140 peripheral blood samples (43 ophthalmopathy, 75 to 85 hyperthyroidism and about 17 progressor patients) is reported in the paper. An independent validation cohort of about 19 hyperthyroidism patients and about 16 patients who later progressed to ophthalmopathy tested prospective prediction of ophthalmopathy. To identify distinguishing TCR V-J signatures, a discovery cohort of roughly 100 patients was used, comprising 43 with Graves' ophthalmopathy and 57 with stable Graves' hyperthyroidism. Once sampling was done, hyperthyroidism patients were given methimazole at a starting dose of 30 mg daily, whereas ophthalmopathy patients were given high-dose intravenous methylprednisolone. Thyroid tissue and blood T-cell repertoires from about six Graves' hyperthyroidism patients were also compared in the study. The 100 or so discovery patients were divided at random into training and test sets in a 7:3 ratio.

General conclusions and limits of the study: In cross-validation, a model built on a 13 V-J signature told ophthalmopathy apart from stable hyperthyroidism with approximately 90% sensitivity and about 81% specificity, and in testing the same model reached 80%/75%. No statistical method was used to fix the sample size in advance, and group allocation was not hidden from the investigators. Most expanded thyroid clonotypes (frequency above 0.001) were also detected in blood, suggesting blood repertoires may reflect thyroid immune responses. In validation, the model predicted progression to ophthalmopathy a median of 6.5 months before onset, with roughly 70% sensitivity and around 76% specificity.

The TCR beta CDR3 regions were amplified from RNA transcripts. For the first round of RT-PCR on the TCR CDR3, the HTBI primer set was used together with the Qiagen OneStep RT-PCR kit. The libraries were constructed in a second round of multiplex PCR and then size-selected and purified. The libraries were sequenced on an Illumina HiSeq2000 using paired-end 100 bp reads. Processing in the source paper ran as follows. SOAPnuke was used to process the raw data, throwing out any read that contained adapters or uncalled bases, had a mean Phred below 15, or lacked an exact constant-primer or identifier match. COPE v1.2.5 was used to merge the high-quality paired reads, and each unique nucleotide sequence was defined as a clonotype. MiTCR v1.1 was used to align clonotypes to the IMGT TRBV, TRBD and TRBJ reference segments. The analysis included only V-J combinations with a frequency above 0.0001, which together covered more than 99% of the repertoires. The TCS score was defined as the ratio of F50 (clonal expansion) to E x V (chaos), calculated using BLOSUM62-based TCRdist between CDR3 peptides within each V-J. Welch's t-statistics and random forest reduced roughly 540 V-J features to roughly 13, which were used in a naive Bayes classifier (R e1071). TCRdb ran its own pipeline on the public reads, namely fastp trimming at Q25 and MiXCR clone calling, and kept in-frame beta chains. Rows are unified per CDR3 protein, each entry keeping the most common DNA and genes. The authors' filters were not applied to this entry. This sample holds 400,000 to 550,000 distinct CDR3 sequences; 13% to 15% were observed only once. The top ten clones comprise 17% of the sample.

Stable Graves' hyperthyroidism was defined as no progression to ophthalmopathy during 18 months of follow-up. Hyperthyroidism patients were aged 18 to 65 years and newly diagnosed, with disease duration of less than 2 months. Any patient with an uncontrolled infection, another autoimmune disease, pregnancy or lactation was excluded. Clinical symptoms, serum thyroxine and TRAb, thyroid ultrasound, and orbital computed tomography formed the basis for the diagnoses. PBMCs were isolated from 10 ml of fresh peripheral blood by Ficoll-Paque density gradient centrifugation. Trizol reagent was used to extract total RNA, and RNA quality was then checked on an Agilent 2100 Bioanalyzer. Counted from cysteine to phenylalanine, this CDR3 has 14 amino acids. Of the read, only the CDR3 DNA is kept; its 42 bases are in frame from base 1. Reading the germline V gene (reference sequence) gives CDR1 LNHDA and CDR2 SQIVND. V and J are truncated by 5 bases and 1 base respectively, leaving an intervening sequence of 11 bases.

The rearranged segments are TRBV19 and TRBJ1-1, and possibly TRBD1, on 5 matching bases. Material: blood. The receptor was isolated from a young woman with Graves' hyperthyroidism. The DNA is as follows: TGTGCCAGTAGTGGGGGGTGGCCGAACACTGAAGCTTTCTTT. It is translated as CASSGGWPNTEAFF.